The sample holds a few counts of the clone carrying this TCR beta chain. The data were taken from a study of identical twins. The junction had 5 bases not matched to a gene; V was cut back by 0 bases and J by 2 bases. The CDR3 is 16 amino acids. Germline-derived CDR1 and CDR2 are SGHVS and FNYEAQ. A single record per CDR3 protein comes from TCRdb applying MiXCR to the 5' RACE reads. The sample yields some 760,000 distinct CDR3 sequences, about 18% seen once. The sample was also reused in another study, on T cells expressing NK-cell markers. As that study records: From sorted CD3+CD56+NKG2C+, CD3+CD56+NKG2C- and CD3+CD56-NKG2C+ T cells came the TCR beta repertoires. The authors sequenced eight donors, of whom seven were HCMV-seropositive and one was seronegative. The CD3+CD56-NKG2C+ fraction of a handful of donors was likewise dominated by these clonotypes.

This clonotype originated in a woman younger than 30 in good health. This sequence joins TRBV7-6 and TRBJ2-3; 7 bases are a match to TRBD2. Material for sequencing was PBMCs. The CDR3 DNA is TGTGCCAGCAGCTTAGCCGGGACTATATCCACAGATACGCAGTATTTT. Translation: CASSLAGTISTDTQYF.